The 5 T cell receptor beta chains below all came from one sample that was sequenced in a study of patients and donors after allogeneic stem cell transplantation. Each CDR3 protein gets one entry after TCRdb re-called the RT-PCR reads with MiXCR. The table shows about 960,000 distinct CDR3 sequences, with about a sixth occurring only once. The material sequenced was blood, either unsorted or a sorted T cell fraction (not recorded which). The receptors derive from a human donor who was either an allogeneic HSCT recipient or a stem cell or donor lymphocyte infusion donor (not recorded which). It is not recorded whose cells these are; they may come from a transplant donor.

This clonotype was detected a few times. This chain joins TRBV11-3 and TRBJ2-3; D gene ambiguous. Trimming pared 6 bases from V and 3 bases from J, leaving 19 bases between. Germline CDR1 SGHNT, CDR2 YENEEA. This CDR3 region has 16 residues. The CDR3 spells CASSLTGGSFTDTQYF. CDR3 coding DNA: TGTGCCAGCAGTCTAACGGGTGGATCCTTTACAGATACGCAGTATTTT.

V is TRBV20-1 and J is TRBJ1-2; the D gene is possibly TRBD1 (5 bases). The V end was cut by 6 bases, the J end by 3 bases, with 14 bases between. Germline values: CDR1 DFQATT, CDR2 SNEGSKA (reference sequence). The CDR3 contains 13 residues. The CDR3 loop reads CSARPTEDYGYTF. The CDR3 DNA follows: TGCAGTGCCCGCCCGACAGAAGACTATGGCTACACCTTC.

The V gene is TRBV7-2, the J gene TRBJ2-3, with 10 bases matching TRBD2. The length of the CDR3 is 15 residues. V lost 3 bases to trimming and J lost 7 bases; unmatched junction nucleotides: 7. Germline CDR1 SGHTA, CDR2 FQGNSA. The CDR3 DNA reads TGTGCCAGCAGCTTGAGCGGGGGGGCCGAAAATACGCAGTATTTT. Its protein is CASSLSGGAENTQYF.

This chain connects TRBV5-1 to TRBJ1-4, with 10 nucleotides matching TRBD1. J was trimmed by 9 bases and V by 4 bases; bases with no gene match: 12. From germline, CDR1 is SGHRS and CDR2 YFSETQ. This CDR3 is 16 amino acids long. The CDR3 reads CASSRPGTGEVKKLFF. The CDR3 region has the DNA TGCGCCAGCAGCCGTCCCGGGACAGGGGAGGTTAAAAAACTGTTTTTT.

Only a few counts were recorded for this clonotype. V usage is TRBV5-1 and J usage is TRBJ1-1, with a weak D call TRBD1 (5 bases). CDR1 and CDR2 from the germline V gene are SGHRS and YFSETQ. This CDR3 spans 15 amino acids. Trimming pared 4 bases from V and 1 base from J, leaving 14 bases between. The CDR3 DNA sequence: TGCGCCAGCAGCGGAGAGGGGTCAACGAACACTGAAGCTTTCTTT. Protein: CASSGEGSTNTEAFF.